This T cell receptor (beta chain) was captured by sequencing in a study of T cell responses to AZD1222 COVID-19 vaccine (dated by TCRdb to the early 2020s). With respect to the entire study: TCR sequencing was performed for about 250 trial participants, of whom around 200 were given two doses of AZD1222 and 26 were given two doses of MenACWY control vaccine. Enrollment into the trials was organized by age into subgroups of 18-55, 56-69 and 70-plus years, and those subgroups contained approximately 150, 30 and 60 TCR-sequenced participants, respectively.

Per the publication, the time point label means: about 28 days (+/-7) after the second vaccine dose. AZD1222 recipients whose second dose came at about 4 weeks and those whose second dose came at about 12 weeks were combined into one group, since spike-specific TCR depth and breadth did not differ between the two schedules. Vaccinee samples were obtained from the UK trials COV001 and COV002, which included a single-blind randomized controlled phase 2/3 trial of AZD1222 (ChAdOx1 nCoV-19) in healthy adults. For TCRbeta chain sequencing, PBMC samples were collected from trial participants at day 0 and at day 28 after the second dose. Points on this clone: Its specific antigen is unknown. No much larger clone is present one base from it, and per-base qualities are unavailable.

From the germline V gene, CDR1 is SGDLS and CDR2 is YYNGEE. Trimming costs V 0 bases and J 2 bases, and their ends lie 12 bases apart. Inclusive of the bounding cysteine and phenylalanine, the CDR3 is 16 residues long. Of all the DNA, just the CDR3 is kept, 48 bases in frame from base 1. General study outcomes and caveats: Conclusions about previously exposed vaccinees are limited because only 5 or 6 AZD1222 recipients were SARS-CoV-2 seropositive at baseline. Most participants were white British and females outnumbered males, and the authors suggested that clonal diversity may have been underestimated. Because no samples from the day 14 peak response were available, repertoires could be characterized only after the peak T cell response. Epitopes outside the regions mutated in the B.1.351 and B.1.1.7 variants were reportedly recognized by nearly half of the unique spike-specific TCRs. After two AZD1222 doses, both the breadth and the depth of spike-specific TCRs were significantly higher than at day 0 and than in MenACWY recipients. The 56-69-year group was small, and its depth increase did not reach significance, likely because of low power. The vaccine-associated CD4 TCRs covered the entire spike protein, and the dominant responses fell in regions 160-218 and 743-854.

The CDR3 regions of human TCRbeta chains were analyzed by immunosequencing. As for the authors' bioinformatics: TCRs in the repertoires were compared against a reference library of SARS-CoV-2-specific TCRs that had been generated with the MIRA antigen-specificity platform. Breadth was defined as the fraction of unique TCRs that were SARS-CoV-2-associated. Depth was defined as the fraction of total T cells that were SARS-CoV-2-associated. Using the MIRA data, every spike-specific TCR was mapped to the spike region that the TCR reacted to and assigned to either a CD4 or a CD8 class. Log10-transformed breadth and depth values were compared by one-way ANOVA with Sidak's multiple comparisons tests. TCRdb stores this immuneACCESS table with in-frame sequences only. Part of the clones is absent; in the studies checked, under half of the shortfall reflects unresolved V genes, and no reason is known for the rest. Clonal size and the V and J genes are those of that table, whereas D and trimming came from the DNA. The sample table contains about 84,000 clones; only one count was recorded for 80% to 90% of them. The ten biggest clones cover about 10% of the sample.

This chain joins TRBV9 to TRBJ1-3; TRBD1 might be the D gene, on 5 matching bases. Sequences were derived from peripheral blood, sampled 28 days after the second AZD1222 dose. The sequence came from an adult who received the AZD1222 COVID-19 vaccine. The CDR3 region has the sequence CASSVEIGGAGNTIYF. At the DNA level, the sequence is TGTGCCAGCAGCGTAGAGATTGGGGGGGCTGGAAACACCATATATTTT. With the rest looked up from the reference TRBV9 and TRBJ1-3 genes rather than sequenced, the full variable domain is DSGVTQTPKHLITATGQRVTLRCSPRSGDLSVYWYQQSLDQGLQFLIQYYNGEERAKGNILERFSAQQFPDLHSELNLSSLELGDSALYFCASSVEIGGAGNTIYFGEGSWLTVV.